This T cell receptor beta chain stems from a study of T cell responses to AZD1222 COVID-19 vaccine. Study results and limitations: The study found vaccine-associated CD4 TCRs spanning spike, dominant at 160-218 and 743-854. Nearly half of the spike-specific TCRs reportedly recognize variant regions that carry no mutations. Donors were largely white British and mainly female; clonal diversity was possibly underestimated.

In this sample, this clone turned up once. Its matching antigen is unknown. The V end was cut by 1 base, the J end by 7 bases, with 16 bases between. The CDR3 runs 16 residues. Germline V gene data show CDR1 as LGHDT and CDR2 as YNNKEL (reference sequence). Second-dose groups at about 4 or about 12 weeks were pooled. The method was immunoSEQ multiplex PCR; TCRdb's version includes in-frame clones alone and lacks a portion of them. Among fewer than 200,000 clones listed, around nine tenths were seen once. V and J are TRBV3-1 (or the pseudogene TRBV3-2) and TRBJ1-4; D gene uncertain. The receptor's source is an adult who received the AZD1222 COVID-19 vaccine. The sample in question was peripheral blood, obtained 28 days after the second AZD1222 dose. CDR3 protein: CASSQGDRRGGEKLFF. Here the CDR3 DNA reads TGTGCCAGCAGCCAAGGCGACCGGCGGGGTGGTGAAAAACTGTTTTTT.